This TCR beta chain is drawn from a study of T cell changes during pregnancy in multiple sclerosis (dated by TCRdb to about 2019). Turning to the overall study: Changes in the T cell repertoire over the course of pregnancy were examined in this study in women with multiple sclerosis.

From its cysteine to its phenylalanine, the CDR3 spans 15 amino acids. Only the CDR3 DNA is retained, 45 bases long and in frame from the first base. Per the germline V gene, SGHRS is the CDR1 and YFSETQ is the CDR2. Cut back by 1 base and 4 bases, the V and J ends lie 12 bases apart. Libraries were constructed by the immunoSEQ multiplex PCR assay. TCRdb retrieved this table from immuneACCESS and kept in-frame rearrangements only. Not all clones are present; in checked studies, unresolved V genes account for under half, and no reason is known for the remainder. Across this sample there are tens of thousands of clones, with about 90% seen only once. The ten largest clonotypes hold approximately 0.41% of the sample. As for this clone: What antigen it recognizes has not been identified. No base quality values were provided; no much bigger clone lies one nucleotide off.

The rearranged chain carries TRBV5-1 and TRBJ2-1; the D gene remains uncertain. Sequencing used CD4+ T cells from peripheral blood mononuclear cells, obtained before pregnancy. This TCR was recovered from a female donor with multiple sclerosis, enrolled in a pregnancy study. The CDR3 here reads CASSLISYLYNEQFF. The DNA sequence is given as TGCGCCAGCAGCTTGATCTCGTACCTATACAATGAGCAGTTCTTC.